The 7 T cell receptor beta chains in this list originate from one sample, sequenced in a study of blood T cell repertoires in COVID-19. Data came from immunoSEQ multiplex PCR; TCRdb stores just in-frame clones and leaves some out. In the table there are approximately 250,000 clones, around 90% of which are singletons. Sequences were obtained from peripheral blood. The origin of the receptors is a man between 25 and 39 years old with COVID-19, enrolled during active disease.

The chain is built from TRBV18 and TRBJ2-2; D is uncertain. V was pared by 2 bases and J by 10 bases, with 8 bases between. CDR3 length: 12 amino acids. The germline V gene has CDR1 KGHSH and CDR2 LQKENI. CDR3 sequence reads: CASSPADQELFF. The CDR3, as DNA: TGTGCCAGCTCACCAGCAGATCAGGAGCTGTTTTTT.

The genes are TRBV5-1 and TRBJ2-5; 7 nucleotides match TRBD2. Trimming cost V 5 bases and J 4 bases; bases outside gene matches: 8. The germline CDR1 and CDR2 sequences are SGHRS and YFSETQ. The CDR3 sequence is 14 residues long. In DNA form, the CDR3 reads TGCGCCAGCAGTCAGGGAGGGAGCGGAGAGACCCAGTACTTC. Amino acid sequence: CASSQGGSGETQYF.

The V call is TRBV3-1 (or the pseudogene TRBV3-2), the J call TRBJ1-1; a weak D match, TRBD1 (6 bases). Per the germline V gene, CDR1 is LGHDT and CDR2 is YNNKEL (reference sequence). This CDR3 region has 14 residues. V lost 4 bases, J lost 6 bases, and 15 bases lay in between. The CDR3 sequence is CASSPRDGGPEAFF. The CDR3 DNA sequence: TGTGCCAGCAGCCCTAGGGACGGGGGGCCTGAAGCTTTCTTT.

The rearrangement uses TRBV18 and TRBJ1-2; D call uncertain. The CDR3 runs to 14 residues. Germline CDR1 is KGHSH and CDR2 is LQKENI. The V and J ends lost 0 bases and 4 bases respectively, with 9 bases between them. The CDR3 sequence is CASSPPEDFYGYTF. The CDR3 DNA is TGTGCCAGCTCACCACCTGAGGATTTCTATGGCTACACCTTC.

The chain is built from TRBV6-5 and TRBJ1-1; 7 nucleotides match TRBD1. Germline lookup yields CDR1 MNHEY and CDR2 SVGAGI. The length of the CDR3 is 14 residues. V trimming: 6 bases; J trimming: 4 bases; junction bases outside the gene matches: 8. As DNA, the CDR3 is TGTGCCAGCAGACACCAAACAGGGGCCACTGAAGCTTTCTTT. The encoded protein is CASRHQTGATEAFF.

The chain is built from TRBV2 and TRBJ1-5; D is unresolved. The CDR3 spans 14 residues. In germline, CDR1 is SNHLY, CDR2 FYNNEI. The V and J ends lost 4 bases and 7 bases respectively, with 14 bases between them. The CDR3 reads CASSVRGSRQPQHF. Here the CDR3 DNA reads TGTGCCAGCAGTGTACGAGGGTCTCGGCAGCCCCAGCATTTT.

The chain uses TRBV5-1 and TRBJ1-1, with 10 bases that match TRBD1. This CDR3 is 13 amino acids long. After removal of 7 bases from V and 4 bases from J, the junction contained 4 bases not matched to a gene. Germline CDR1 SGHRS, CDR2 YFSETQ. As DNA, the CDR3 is TGCGCCAGCGGGACAGGGGTGGGCACTGAAGCTTTCTTT. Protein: CASGTGVGTEAFF.